The clone carrying this T cell receptor (beta chain) was observed a single time. The study drew participants aged about 18 to 89 years from 24 US areas. Two negative PCRs, clearance, or symptom resolution were required of recovered Cohort 3 donors. This CDR3 is built from 14 residues. Germline loops: CDR1 SGHKS, CDR2 YYEKEE (reference sequence). J lost 5 bases, V lost 4 bases, and 8 bases had no gene match. The data were taken from a study of blood T cell repertoires in COVID-19. Study details: There were acute and convalescent COVID-19 samples, and they came from the United States, Italy and Spain.

The data were produced by immunoSEQ multiplex PCR, yet TCRdb's version contains in-frame clones alone and is incomplete. Seen here are about 370,000 clones, 75% to 90% observed once, and the top ten hold over 0.95%. The chain combines TRBV5-5 with TRBJ2-7; 8 nucleotides line up with TRBD1. The sample was PBMCs or T cells enriched from blood (not recorded which). This sequence originates from a young man who had recovered from COVID-19. In DNA, the CDR3 is TGTGCCAGCAGCCTAAGTGGACAGGGCAACGAGCAGTACTTC. Protein product: CASSLSGQGNEQYF.